The 9 T cell receptor beta chains listed next were all sequenced from one sample in a study of cytomegalovirus exposure and HLA in healthy donors. The PCR ran on 60 Vbeta and 13 Jbeta primers. Repertoires were generated with immunoSEQ multiplex PCR, while TCRdb's copy carries only in-frame clones and drops some. Here the sample spans about 180,000 clones, around 80% being singletons. The sample taken for sequencing was PBMCs. The receptors were gathered from a man younger than 35 in good health and CMV-seronegative.

The genes are TRBV5-4 and TRBJ2-7; tentative D call: TRBD2 (6 bases). CDR3 length equals 13 residues. Germline CDR1 and CDR2: SGHNT and YYREEE (reference sequence). The V end was cut by 4 bases, the J end by 7 bases, with 15 bases between. In DNA, the CDR3 is TGTGCCAGCAGCCCGCGGGCGGGGAGGGAGCAGTACTTC. It specifies CASSPRAGREQYF. The complete variable domain, with remaining parts taken from reference TRBV5-4 and TRBJ2-7, reads ETGVTQSPTHLIKTRGQQVTLRCSSQSGHNTVSWYQQALGQGPQFIFQYYREEENGRGNFPPRFSGLQFPNYSSELNVNALELDDSALYLCASSPRAGREQYFGPGTRLTVT.

In DNA form, the CDR3 reads TGTGCCAGCTCACGAGGACTAGCGGGGACCTACGAGCAGTACTTC. Protein sequence: CASSRGLAGTYEQYF. The V and J genes are TRBV18 and TRBJ2-7; 12 nucleotides match TRBD2. There are 15 residues in the CDR3. Germline CDR1 is KGHSH and CDR2 is LQKENI. V was clipped by 4 bases and J by 2 bases; unmatched bases: 3.

The CDR3 loop is CASRDRGGNTEAFF. CDR3 sequence (DNA): TGTGCCAGCAGAGACAGGGGTGGGAACACTGAAGCTTTCTTT. The chain employs TRBV7-9 and TRBJ1-1, with 8 bases that match TRBD1. The CDR3 extends over 14 amino acids. With 6 bases clipped from V and 1 base from J, the junction kept 4 bases outside the gene matches. The V gene's germline CDR1 is SEHNR and CDR2 FQNEAQ (reference sequence). The complete variable domain, with remaining parts taken from reference TRBV7-9 and TRBJ1-1, reads DTGVSQNPRHKITKRGQNVTFRCDPISEHNRLYWYRQTLGQGPEFLTYFQNEAQLEKSRLLSDRFSAERPKGSFSTLEIQRTEQGDSAMYLCASRDRGGNTEAFFGQGTRLTVV.

The J gene is TRBJ2-7, the V gene TRBV2; D is ambiguous. The CDR3 loop spans 12 amino acids. V was pared by 4 bases and J by 2 bases, with 6 bases between. CDR1 is SNHLY, CDR2 FYNNEI, per germline. CDR3 amino acids: CASSAFAYEQYF. The CDR3 DNA sequence: TGTGCCAGCAGTGCCTTTGCCTACGAGCAGTACTTC. The full variable domain, with the rest looked up from reference TRBV2 and TRBJ2-7, is EPEVTQTPSHQVTQMGQEVILRCVPISNHLYFYWYRQILGQKVEFLVSFYNNEISEKSEIFDDQFSVERPDGSNFTLKIRSTKLEDSAMYFCASSAFAYEQYFGPGTRLTVT.

This sequence joins TRBV7-6 and TRBJ2-5, with TRBD2 identical over 9 bases. The CDR3 runs 15 residues. V lost 2 bases to trimming and J lost 5 bases; unmatched junction nucleotides: 6. Germline CDR1 SGHVS, CDR2 FNYEAQ. CDR3 region: CASSLSRGGRETQYF. In nucleotides, the CDR3 is TGTGCCAGCAGCTTATCGCGGGGGGGCCGGGAGACCCAGTACTTC.

This rearrangement joins TRBV7-9 to TRBJ2-5; 8 bases are a match to TRBD1. The CDR3 contains 13 residues. V was clipped by 10 bases and J by 2 bases; unmatched bases: 6. Germline V gene lookup returns CDR1 SEHNR and CDR2 FQNEAQ (reference sequence). CDR3 in amino acids: CAIGRQGQETQYF. In nucleotides, the CDR3 is TGTGCCATCGGGAGACAGGGGCAAGAGACCCAGTACTTC.

Concerning this clone itself: The same CDR3 can be traced to other DNA sequences in this sample. The chain joins TRBV5-1 to TRBJ1-5; 7 bases map to TRBD1. The germline gives CDR1 SGHRS, CDR2 YFSETQ. This CDR3 region has 14 residues. The junction had 2 bases not matched to a gene; V was cut back by 0 bases and J by 5 bases. This chain's CDR3 is CASSLGQGDQPQHF. CDR3 bases: TGCGCCAGCAGCTTGGGACAGGGCGATCAGCCCCAGCATTTT.

This rearrangement joins TRBV7-3 to TRBJ2-1, with 12 bases matching TRBD2. This CDR3 is built from 14 residues. V shed 5 bases, J shed 7 bases, and the junction held 3 bases outside the gene matches. Germline V gene sequence: CDR1 SGHTA, CDR2 FQGTGA. The DNA of the CDR3 is TGTGCCAGCAGCCTAGCGGGGGGGCTGAATGAGCAGTTCTTC. It translates to CASSLAGGLNEQFF.

This clone was seen a single time. The CDR3 region has the DNA TGTGCCAGCAGCTGGGGGGACAGCCCTTCTGAGACCCAGTACTTC. Its translation: CASSWGDSPSETQYF. The V gene is TRBV13, the J gene TRBJ2-5, with D tentatively TRBD1 (7 bases). Trimming pared 4 bases from V and 5 bases from J, leaving 17 bases between. The CDR3 is made up of 15 amino acids. Germline-derived CDR1 and CDR2 are PRHDT and FYEKMQ (reference sequence).